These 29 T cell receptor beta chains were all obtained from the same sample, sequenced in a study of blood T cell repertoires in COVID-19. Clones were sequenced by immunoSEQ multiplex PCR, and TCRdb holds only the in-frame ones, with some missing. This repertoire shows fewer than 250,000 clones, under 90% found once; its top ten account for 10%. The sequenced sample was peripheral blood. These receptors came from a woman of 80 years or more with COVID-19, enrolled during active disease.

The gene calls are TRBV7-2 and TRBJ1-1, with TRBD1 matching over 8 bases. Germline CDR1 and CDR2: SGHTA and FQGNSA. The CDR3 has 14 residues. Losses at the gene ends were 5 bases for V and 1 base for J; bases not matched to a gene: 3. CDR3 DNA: TGTGCCAGCAGCCGGGACAGGTCGAACACTGAAGCTTTCTTT. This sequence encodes CASSRDRSNTEAFF.

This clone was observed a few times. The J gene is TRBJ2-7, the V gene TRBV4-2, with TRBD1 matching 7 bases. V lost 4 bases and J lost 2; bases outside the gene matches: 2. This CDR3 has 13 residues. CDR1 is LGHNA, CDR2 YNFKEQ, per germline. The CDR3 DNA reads TGTGCCAGCAGCCCCACAGGGGCCTACGAGCAGTACTTC. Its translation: CASSPTGAYEQYF.

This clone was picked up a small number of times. The CDR3 spells CATSERGRIADEQFF. CDR3 sequence (DNA): TGTGCCACCAGTGAGCGTGGAAGGATAGCGGATGAGCAGTTCTTC. The rearrangement uses TRBV24-1 and TRBJ2-1; D is perhaps TRBD2 (6 bases). Trimming removed 4 bases from V and 8 bases from J, with 17 bases in between. This CDR3 is 15 amino acids long. Germline assignment: CDR1 KGHDR and CDR2 SFDVKD.

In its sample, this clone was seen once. The DNA of the CDR3 is TGTGCCTGGAGGGTTGCGGGTCTCCCCCTGCGTTCGACTAATGAAAAACTGTTTTTT. This gives the protein CAWRVAGLPLRSTNEKLFF. The chain uses TRBV30 and TRBJ1-4; D is undetermined. Trimming pared 3 bases from V and 2 bases from J, leaving 25 bases between. CDR1 and CDR2 from the germline V gene are GTSNPN and SVGIG (reference sequence). CDR3 length: 19 residues.

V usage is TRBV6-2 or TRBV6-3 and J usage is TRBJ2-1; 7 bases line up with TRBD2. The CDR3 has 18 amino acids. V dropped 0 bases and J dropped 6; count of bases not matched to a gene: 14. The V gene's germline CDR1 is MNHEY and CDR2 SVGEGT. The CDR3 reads CASSYSVSGSGMTNEQFF. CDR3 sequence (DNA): TGTGCCAGCAGTTACTCTGTTTCCGGGAGCGGGATGACCAATGAGCAGTTCTTC.

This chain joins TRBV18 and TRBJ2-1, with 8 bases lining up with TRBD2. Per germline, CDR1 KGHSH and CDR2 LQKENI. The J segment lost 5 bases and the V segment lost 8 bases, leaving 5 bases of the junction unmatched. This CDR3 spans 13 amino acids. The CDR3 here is CASQRGGNNEQFF. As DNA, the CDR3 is TGTGCCAGCCAACGGGGGGGGAACAATGAGCAGTTCTTC.

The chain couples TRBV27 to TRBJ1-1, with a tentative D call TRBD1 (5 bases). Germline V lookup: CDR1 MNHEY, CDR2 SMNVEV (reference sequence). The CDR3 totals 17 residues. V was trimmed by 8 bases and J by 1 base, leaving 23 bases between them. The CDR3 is CASGAREGPHSNTEAFF. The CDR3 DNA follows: TGTGCCAGCGGGGCTAGGGAGGGGCCCCACTCGAACACTGAAGCTTTCTTT.

This CDR3 reads CASSMRDSKFNSPLHF. In DNA, the CDR3 is TGTGCCAGTAGTATGCGGGACTCGAAGTTCAATTCACCCCTCCACTTT. The gene calls are TRBV19 and TRBJ1-6, with D possibly matching TRBD1 (5 bases). Trimming cost V 3 bases and J 7 bases, with 16 bases left between them. The CDR3 sequence is 16 residues long. Germline CDR1 LNHDA, CDR2 SQIVND (reference sequence).

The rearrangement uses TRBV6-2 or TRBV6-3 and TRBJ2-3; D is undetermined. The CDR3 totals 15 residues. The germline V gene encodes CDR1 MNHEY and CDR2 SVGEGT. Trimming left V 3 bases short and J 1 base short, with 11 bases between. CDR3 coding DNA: TGTGCCAGCAGTTATGTGGGCTCTGGCACAGATACGCAGTATTTT. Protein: CASSYVGSGTDTQYF.

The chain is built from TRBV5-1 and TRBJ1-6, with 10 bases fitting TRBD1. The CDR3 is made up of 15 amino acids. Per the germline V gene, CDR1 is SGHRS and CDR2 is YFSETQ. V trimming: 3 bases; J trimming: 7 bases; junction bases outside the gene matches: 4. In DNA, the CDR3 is TGCGCCAGCAGCTCCGAGGGACAGGGGAATTCACCCCTCCACTTT. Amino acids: CASSSEGQGNSPLHF.

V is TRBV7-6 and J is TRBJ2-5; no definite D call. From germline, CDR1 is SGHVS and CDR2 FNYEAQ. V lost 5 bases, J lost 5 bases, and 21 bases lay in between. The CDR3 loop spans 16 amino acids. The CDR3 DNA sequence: TGTGCCAGCAGCCAGAGGTCCTCTAGACTCTGGGAGACCCAGTACTTC. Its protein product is CASSQRSSRLWETQYF.

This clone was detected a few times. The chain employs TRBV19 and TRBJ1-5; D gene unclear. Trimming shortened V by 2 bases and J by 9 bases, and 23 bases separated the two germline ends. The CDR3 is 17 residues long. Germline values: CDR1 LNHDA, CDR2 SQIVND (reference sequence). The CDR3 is CASSISAGRAIIGPQHF. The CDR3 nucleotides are TGTGCCAGTAGTATATCGGCGGGAAGAGCCATAATCGGGCCCCAGCATTTT.

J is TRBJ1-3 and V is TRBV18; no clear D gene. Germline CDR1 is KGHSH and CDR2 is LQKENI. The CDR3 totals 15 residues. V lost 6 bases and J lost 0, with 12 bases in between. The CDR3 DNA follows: TGTGCCAGCTCGTCGGGTCTTCACTCTGGAAACACCATATATTTT. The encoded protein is CASSSGLHSGNTIYF.

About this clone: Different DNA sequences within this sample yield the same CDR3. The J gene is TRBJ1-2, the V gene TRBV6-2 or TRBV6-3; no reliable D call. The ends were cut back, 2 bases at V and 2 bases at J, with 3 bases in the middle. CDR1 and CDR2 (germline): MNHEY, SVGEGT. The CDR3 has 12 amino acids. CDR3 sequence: CASSYLNYGYTF. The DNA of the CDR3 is TGTGCCAGCAGTTACCTAAACTATGGCTACACCTTC.

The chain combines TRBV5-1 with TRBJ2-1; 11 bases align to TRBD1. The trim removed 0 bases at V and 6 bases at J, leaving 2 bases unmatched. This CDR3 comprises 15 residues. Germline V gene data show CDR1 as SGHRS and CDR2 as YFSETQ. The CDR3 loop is CASSLGTGGGNEQFF. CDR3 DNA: TGCGCCAGCAGCTTGGGGACAGGGGGCGGCAATGAGCAGTTCTTC.

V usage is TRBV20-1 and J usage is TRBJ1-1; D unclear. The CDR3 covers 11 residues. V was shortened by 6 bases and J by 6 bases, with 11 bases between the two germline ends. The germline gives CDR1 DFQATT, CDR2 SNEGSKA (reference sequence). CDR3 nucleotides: TGCAGTGCCCCAGGTCCGCCTGAAGCTTTCTTT. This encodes CSAPGPPEAFF.

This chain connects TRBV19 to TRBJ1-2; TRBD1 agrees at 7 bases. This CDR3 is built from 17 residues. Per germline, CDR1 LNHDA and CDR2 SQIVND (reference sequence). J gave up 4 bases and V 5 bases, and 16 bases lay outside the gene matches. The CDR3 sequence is CASSLRHPAQGIYGYTF. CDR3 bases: TGTGCCAGTAGTCTACGCCACCCCGCACAGGGGATCTATGGCTACACCTTC.

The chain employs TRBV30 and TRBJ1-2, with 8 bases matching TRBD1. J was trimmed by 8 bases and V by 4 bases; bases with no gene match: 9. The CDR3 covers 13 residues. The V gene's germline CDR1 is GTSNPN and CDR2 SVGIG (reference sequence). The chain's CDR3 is CAWTGGASKGYTF. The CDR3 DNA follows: TGTGCCTGGACAGGGGGCGCATCAAAGGGCTACACCTTC. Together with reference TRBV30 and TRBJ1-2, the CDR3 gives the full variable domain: SQTIHQWPATLVQPVGSPLSLECTVEGTSNPNLYWYRQAAGRGLQLLFYSVGIGQISSEVPQNLSASRPQDRQFILSSKKLLLSDSGFYLCAWTGGASKGYTFGSGTRLTVV.

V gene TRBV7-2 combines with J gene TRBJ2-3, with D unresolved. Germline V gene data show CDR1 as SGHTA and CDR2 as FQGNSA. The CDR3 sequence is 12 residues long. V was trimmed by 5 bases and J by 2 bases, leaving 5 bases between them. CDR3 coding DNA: TGTGCCAGCAGCCAGAACACAGATACGCAGTATTTT. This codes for CASSQNTDTQYF.

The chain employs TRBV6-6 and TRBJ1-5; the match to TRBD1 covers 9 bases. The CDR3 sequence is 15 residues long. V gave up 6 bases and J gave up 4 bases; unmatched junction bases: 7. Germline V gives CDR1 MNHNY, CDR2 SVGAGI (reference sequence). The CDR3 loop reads CASRTPGQGNQPQHF. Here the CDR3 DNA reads TGTGCCAGCAGAACCCCCGGACAGGGGAATCAGCCCCAGCATTTT.

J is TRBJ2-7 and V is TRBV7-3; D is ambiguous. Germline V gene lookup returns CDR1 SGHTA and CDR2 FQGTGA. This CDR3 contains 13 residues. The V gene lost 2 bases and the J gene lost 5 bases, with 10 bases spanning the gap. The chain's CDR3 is CASSLSPYDEQYF. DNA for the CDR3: TGTGCCAGCAGCTTATCTCCCTACGACGAGCAGTACTTC.

This CDR3 is CASSGDREIRSV. For the CDR3, the DNA is TGTGCCAGCAGTGGAGACAGGGAGATTAGGTCCGTC. The rearrangement uses TRBV2 and TRBJ2-7; 7 nucleotides line up with TRBD1. The CDR3 length is 12 residues. Germline V gene lookup returns CDR1 SNHLY and CDR2 FYNNEI.

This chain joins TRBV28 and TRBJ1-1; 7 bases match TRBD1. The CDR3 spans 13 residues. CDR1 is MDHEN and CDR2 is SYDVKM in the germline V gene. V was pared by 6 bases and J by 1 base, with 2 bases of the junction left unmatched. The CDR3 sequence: CASSQGGNTEAFF. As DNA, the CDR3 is TGTGCCAGCAGCCAGGGGGGGAACACTGAAGCTTTCTTT.

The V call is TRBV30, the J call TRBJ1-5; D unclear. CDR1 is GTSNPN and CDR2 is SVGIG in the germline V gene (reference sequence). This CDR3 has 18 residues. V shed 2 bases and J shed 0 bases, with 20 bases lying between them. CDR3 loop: CAWSPTRGIGYSNQPQHF. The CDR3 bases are TGTGCCTGGAGTCCCACCCGGGGAATAGGATATAGCAATCAGCCCCAGCATTTT.

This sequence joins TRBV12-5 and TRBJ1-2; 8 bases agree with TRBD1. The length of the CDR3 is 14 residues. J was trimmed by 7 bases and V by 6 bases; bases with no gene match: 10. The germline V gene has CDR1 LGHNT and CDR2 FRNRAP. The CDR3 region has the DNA TGTGCTAGTGGAGCCGGACAGGGACTGCTTGGCTACACCTTC. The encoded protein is CASGAGQGLLGYTF.

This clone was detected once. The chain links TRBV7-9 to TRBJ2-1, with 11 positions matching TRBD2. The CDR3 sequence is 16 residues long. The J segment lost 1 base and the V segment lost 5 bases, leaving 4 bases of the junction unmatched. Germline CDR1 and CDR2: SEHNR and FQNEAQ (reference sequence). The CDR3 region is CASSPRLAGSYNEQFF. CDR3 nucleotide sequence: TGTGCCAGCAGCCCGAGACTAGCGGGATCCTACAATGAGCAGTTCTTC.

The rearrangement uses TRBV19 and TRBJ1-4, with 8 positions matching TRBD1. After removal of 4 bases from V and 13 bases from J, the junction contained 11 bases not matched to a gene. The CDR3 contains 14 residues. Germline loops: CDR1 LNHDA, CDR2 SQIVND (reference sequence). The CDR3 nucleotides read TGTGCCAGTAGTACGGACAGGGCTTTGACGGGACTGTTTTTT. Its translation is CASSTDRALTGLFF. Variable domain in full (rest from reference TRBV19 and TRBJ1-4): DGGITQSPKYLFRKEGQNVTLSCEQNLNHDAMYWYRQDPGQGLRLIYYSQIVNDFQKGDIAEGYSVSREKKESFPLTVTSAQKNPTAFYLCASSTDRALTGLFFGSGTQLSVL.

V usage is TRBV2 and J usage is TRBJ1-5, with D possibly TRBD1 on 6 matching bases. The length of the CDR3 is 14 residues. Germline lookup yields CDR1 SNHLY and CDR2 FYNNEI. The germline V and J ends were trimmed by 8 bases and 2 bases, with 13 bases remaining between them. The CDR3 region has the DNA TGTGCCAGCCGGGAGGGGGAAGGCAATCAGCCCCAGCATTTT. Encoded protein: CASREGEGNQPQHF.

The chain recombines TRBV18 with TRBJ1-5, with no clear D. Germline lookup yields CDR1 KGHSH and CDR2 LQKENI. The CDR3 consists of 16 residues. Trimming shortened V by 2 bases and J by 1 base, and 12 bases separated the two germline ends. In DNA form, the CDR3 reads TGTGCCAGCTCACCATTTCAGATATCCAGCAATCAGCCCCAGCATTTT. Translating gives CASSPFQISSNQPQHF. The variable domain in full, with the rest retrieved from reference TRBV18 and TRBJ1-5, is NAGVMQNPRHLVRRRGQEARLRCSPMKGHSHVYWYRQLPEEGLKFMVYLQKENIIDESGMPKERFSAEFPKEGPSILRIQQVVRGDSAAYFCASSPFQISSNQPQHFGDGTRLSIL.